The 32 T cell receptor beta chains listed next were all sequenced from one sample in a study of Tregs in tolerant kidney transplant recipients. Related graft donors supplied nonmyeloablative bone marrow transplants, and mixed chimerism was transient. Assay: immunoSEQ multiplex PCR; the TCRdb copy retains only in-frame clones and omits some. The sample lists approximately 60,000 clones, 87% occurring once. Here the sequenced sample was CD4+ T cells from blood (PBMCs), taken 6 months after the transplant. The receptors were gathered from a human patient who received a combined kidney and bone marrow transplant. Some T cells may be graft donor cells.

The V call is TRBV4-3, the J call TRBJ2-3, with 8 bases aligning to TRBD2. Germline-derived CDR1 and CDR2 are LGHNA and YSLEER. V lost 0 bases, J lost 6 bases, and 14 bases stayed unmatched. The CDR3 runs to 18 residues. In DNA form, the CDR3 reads TGCGCCAGCAGCCAAGATGTCACGGGGACTAGTATTATTGATACGCAGTATTTT. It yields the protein CASSQDVTGTSIIDTQYF.

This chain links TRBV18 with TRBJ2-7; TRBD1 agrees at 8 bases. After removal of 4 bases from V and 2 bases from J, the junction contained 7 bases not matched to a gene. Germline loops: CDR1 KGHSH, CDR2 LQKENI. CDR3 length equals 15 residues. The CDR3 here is CASSQFGDRTYEQYF. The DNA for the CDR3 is TGTGCCAGCTCACAGTTTGGGGACAGGACCTACGAGCAGTACTTC. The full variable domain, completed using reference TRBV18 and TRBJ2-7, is NAGVMQNPRHLVRRRGQEARLRCSPMKGHSHVYWYRQLPEEGLKFMVYLQKENIIDESGMPKERFSAEFPKEGPSILRIQQVVRGDSAAYFCASSQFGDRTYEQYFGPGTRLTVT.

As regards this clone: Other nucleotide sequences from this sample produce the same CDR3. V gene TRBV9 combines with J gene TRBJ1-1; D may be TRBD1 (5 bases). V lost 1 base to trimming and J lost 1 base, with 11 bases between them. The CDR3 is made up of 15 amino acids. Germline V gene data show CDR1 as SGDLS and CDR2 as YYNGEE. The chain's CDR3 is CASSVTGPPNTEAFF. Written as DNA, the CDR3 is TGTGCCAGCAGCGTAACAGGACCGCCGAACACTGAAGCTTTCTTT. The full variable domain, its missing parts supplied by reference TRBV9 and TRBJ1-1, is DSGVTQTPKHLITATGQRVTLRCSPRSGDLSVYWYQQSLDQGLQFLIQYYNGEERAKGNILERFSAQQFPDLHSELNLSSLELGDSALYFCASSVTGPPNTEAFFGQGTRLTVV.

CDR3 bases: TGTGCCAGCAGTTTCGTTGACGGGACAGGGGGTCAGCCCCAGCATTTT. This codes for CASSFVDGTGGQPQHF. The chain couples TRBV28 to TRBJ1-5; 11 bases fit TRBD1. The V segment lost 3 bases and the J segment 6 bases; nucleotides outside the gene matches: 7. Looked up from germline, CDR1 is MDHEN and CDR2 is SYDVKM. This CDR3 contains 16 residues.

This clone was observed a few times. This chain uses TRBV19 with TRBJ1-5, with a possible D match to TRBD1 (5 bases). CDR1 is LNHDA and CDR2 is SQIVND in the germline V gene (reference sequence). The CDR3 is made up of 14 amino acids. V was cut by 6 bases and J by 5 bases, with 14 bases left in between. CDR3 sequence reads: CASSSTDSYQPQHF. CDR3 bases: TGTGCCAGTAGCAGTACCGACAGTTATCAGCCCCAGCATTTT.

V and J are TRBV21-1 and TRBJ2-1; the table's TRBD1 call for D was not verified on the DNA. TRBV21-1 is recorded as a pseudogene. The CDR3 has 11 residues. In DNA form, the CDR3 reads TGTGCCAGCCTCCTAGGGGGCGAGCAGTTCTTC. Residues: CASLLGGEQFF.

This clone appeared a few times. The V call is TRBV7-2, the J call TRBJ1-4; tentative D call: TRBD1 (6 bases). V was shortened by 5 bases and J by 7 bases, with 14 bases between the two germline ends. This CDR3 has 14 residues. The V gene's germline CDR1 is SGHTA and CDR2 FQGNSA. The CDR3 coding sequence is TGTGCCAGCAGCAAAAACCAGGGGTCTGAAAAACTGTTTTTT. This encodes CASSKNQGSEKLFF. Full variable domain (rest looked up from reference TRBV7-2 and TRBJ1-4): GAGVSQSPSNKVTEKGKDVELRCDPISGHTALYWYRQSLGQGLEFLIYFQGNSAPDKSGLPSDRFSAERTGGSVSTLTIQRTQQEDSAVYLCASSKNQGSEKLFFGSGTQLSVL.

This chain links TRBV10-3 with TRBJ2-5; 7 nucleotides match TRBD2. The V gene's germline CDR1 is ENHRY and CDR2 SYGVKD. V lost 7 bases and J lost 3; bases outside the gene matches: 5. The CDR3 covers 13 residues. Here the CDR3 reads CAITNGLEETQYF. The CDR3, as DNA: TGTGCCATCACCAACGGACTAGAAGAGACCCAGTACTTC.

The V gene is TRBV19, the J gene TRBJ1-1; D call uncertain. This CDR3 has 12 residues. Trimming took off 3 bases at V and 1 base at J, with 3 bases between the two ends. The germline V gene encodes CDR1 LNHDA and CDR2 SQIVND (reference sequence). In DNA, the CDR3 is TGTGCCAGTAGTATCAGGAACACTGAAGCTTTCTTT. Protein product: CASSIRNTEAFF.

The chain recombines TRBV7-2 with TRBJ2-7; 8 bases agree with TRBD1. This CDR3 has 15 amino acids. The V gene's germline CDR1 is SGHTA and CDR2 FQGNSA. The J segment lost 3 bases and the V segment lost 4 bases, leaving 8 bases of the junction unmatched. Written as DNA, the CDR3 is TGTGCCAGCAGCTCCTTCTCGGGACAGGTCTACGAGCAGTACTTC. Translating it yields CASSSFSGQVYEQYF.

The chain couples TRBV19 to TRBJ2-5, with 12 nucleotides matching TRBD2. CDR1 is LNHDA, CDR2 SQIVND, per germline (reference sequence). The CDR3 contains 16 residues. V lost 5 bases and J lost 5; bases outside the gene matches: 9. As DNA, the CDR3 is TGTGCCAGTAGTTCGGAGGGGACTAGCGGGTCGGAGACCCAGTACTTC. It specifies CASSSEGTSGSETQYF.

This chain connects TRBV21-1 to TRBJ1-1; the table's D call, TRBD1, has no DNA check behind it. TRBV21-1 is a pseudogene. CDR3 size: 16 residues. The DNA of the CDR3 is TGTGCCAGCAGCAAAGGGTACACCAGGGTTACCACTGAAGCTTTCTTT. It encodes CASSKGYTRVTTEAFF.

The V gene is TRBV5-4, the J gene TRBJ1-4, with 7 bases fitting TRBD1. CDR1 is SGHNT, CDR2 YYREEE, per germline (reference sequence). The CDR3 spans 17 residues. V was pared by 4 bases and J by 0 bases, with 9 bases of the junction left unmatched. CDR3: CASSLRQGLATNEKLFF. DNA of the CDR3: TGTGCCAGCAGCCTTCGACAGGGTCTTGCAACTAATGAAAAACTGTTTTTT.

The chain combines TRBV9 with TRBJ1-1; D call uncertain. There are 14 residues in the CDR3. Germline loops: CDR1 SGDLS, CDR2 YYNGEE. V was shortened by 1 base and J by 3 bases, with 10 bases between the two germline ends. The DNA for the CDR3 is TGTGCCAGCAGCGTAAGTACAGATCACACTGAAGCTTTCTTT. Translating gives CASSVSTDHTEAFF. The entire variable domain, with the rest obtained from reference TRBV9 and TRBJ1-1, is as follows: DSGVTQTPKHLITATGQRVTLRCSPRSGDLSVYWYQQSLDQGLQFLIQYYNGEERAKGNILERFSAQQFPDLHSELNLSSLELGDSALYFCASSVSTDHTEAFFGQGTRLTVV.

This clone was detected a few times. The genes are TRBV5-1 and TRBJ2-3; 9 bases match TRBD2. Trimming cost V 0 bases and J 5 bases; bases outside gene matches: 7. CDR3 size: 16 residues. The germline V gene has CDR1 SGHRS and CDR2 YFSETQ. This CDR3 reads CASSLEVAGARDTQYF. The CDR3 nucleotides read TGCGCCAGCAGCTTGGAGGTAGCGGGAGCTAGAGATACGCAGTATTTT.

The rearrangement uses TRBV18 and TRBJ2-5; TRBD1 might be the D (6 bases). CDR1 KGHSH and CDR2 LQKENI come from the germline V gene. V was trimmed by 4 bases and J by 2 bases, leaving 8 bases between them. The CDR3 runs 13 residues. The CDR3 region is CASSQGDQETQYF. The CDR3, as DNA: TGTGCCAGCTCACAGGGGGATCAAGAGACCCAGTACTTC.

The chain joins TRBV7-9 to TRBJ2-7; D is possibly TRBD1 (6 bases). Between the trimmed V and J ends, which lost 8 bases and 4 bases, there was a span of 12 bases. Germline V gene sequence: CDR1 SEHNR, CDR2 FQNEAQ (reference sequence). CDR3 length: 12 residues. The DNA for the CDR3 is TGTGCCAGCGCTCCCCAGGGGTACGAGCAGTACTTC. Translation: CASAPQGYEQYF.

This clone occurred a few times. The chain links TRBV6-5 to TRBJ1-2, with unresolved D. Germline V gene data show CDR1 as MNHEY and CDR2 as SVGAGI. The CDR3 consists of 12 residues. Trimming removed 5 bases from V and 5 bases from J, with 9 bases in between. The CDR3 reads CASSVPNYGYTF. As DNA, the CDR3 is TGTGCCAGCAGTGTTCCCAATTATGGCTACACCTTC.

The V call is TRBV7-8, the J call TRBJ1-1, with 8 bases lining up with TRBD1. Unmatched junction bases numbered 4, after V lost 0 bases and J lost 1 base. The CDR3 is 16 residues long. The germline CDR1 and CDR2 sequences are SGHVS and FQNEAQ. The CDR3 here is CASSLAGTGWNTEAFF. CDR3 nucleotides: TGTGCCAGCAGCTTAGCGGGGACAGGTTGGAACACTGAAGCTTTCTTT.

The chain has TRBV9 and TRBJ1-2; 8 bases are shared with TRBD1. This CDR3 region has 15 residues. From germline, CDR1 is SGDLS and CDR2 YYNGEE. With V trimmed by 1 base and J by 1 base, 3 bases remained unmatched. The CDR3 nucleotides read TGTGCCAGCAGCGTACAGGGGGCCGATAACTATGGCTACACCTTC. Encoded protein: CASSVQGADNYGYTF.

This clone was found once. CDR3 loop: CASSLGQGYGYTF. The CDR3 nucleotides read TGTGCCAGCAGCTTAGGACAGGGCTATGGCTACACCTTC. The chain uses TRBV7-8 and TRBJ1-2; 7 nucleotides match TRBD1. Germline V CDR1 and CDR2: SGHVS, FQNEAQ. The junction had 0 bases not matched to a gene; V was cut back by 1 base and J by 4 bases. The CDR3 sequence is 13 residues long.

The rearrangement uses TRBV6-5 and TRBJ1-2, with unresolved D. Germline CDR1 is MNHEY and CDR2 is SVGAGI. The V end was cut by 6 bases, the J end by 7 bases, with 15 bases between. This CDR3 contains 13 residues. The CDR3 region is CASSPTTRGGYTF. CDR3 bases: TGTGCCAGCAGCCCTACTACACGGGGTGGCTACACCTTC.

The DNA of the CDR3 is TGTGCCAGCAGCTGGGACAGAAATGAAAAACTGTTTTTT. This codes for CASSWDRNEKLFF. The J gene is TRBJ1-4, the V gene TRBV5-4; 7 bases align to TRBD1. The J segment lost 5 bases and the V segment lost 3 bases, leaving 1 base of the junction unmatched. Looked up from germline, CDR1 is SGHNT and CDR2 is YYREEE (reference sequence). This CDR3 has 13 amino acids.

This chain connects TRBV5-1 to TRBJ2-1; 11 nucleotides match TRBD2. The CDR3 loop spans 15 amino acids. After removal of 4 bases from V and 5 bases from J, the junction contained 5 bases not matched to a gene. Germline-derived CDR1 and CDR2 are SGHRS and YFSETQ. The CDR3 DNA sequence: TGCGCCAGCAGCCCCGGACTAGCGGGTGACAATGAGCAGTTCTTC. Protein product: CASSPGLAGDNEQFF.

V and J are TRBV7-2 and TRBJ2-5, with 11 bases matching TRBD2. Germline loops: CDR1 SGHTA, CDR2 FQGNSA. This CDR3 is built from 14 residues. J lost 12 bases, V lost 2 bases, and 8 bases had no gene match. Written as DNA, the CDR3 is TGTGCCAGCAGCTTATTAGGTAGCGGGGGGGCCAAGTACTTC. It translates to CASSLLGSGGAKYF.

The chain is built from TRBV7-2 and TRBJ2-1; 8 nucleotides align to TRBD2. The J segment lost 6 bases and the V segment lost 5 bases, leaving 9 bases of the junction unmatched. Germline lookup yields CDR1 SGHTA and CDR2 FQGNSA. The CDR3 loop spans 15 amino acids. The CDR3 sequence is CASSPSGLAVNEQFF. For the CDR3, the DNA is TGTGCCAGCAGCCCAAGTGGACTAGCAGTCAATGAGCAGTTCTTC.

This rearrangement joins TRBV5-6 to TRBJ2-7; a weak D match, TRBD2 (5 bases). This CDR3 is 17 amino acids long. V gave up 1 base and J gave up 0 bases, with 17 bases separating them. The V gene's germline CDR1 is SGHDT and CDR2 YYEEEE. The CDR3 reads CASSLRGSVGLSYEQYF. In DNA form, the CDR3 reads TGTGCCAGCAGCTTGAGAGGGAGTGTGGGTCTCTCCTACGAGCAGTACTTC.

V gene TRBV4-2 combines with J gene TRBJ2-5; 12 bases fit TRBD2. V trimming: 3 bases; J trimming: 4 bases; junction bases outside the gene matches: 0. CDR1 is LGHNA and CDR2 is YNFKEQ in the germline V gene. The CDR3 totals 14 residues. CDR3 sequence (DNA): TGTGCCAGCAGCCAGGGACTAGCGGGAGAGACCCAGTACTTC. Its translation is CASSQGLAGETQYF.

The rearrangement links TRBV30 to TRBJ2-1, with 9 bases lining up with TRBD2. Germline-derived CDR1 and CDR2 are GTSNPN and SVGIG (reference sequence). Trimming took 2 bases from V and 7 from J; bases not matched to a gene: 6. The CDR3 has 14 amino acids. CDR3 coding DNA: TGTGCCTGGAGTTTTAGCGGGAGTTTTAATGAGCAGTTCTTC. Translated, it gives CAWSFSGSFNEQFF. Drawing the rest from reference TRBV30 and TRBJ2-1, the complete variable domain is SQTIHQWPATLVQPVGSPLSLECTVEGTSNPNLYWYRQAAGRGLQLLFYSVGIGQISSEVPQNLSASRPQDRQFILSSKKLLLSDSGFYLCAWSFSGSFNEQFFGPGTRLTVL.

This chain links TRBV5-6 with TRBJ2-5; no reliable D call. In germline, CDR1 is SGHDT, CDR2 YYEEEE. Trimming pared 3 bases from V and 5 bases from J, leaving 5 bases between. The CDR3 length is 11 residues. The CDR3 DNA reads TGTGCCAGCAGCTCTGGCGAGACCCAGTACTTC. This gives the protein CASSSGETQYF.

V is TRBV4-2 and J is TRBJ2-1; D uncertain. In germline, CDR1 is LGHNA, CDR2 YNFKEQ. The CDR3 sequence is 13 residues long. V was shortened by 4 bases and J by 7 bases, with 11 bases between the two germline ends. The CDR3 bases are TGTGCCAGCAGCCTATCCGCCCGGAATGAGCAGTTCTTC. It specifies CASSLSARNEQFF.

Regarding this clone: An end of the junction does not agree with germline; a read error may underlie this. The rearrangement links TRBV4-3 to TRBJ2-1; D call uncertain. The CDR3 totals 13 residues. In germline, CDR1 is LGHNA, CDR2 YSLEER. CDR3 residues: CASSRVLVDEQFF. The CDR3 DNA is TGCGCCAGCAGCCGGGTGCTAGTTGATGAACAGTTCTTC.